This TCR beta chain was recorded in a study of blood T cell repertoires in COVID-19. Looking at the study overall: Nucleic acid was either cDNA or gDNA, and it came from T cells, B-cell-depleted T cells, or PBMCs.

Per the original data handling: Researchers report that nucleated cell counts were estimated from reference gene primer amplification. Repertoires were generated with immunoSEQ multiplex PCR, while TCRdb's copy carries only in-frame clones and drops some. The D gene and trimming were derived from the DNA, and the V and J assignments and clone size from that table. The data show fewer than 400,000 clones, roughly 90% seen once. Enrollment of patients from Seattle took place during active infection, with longitudinal follow-up. A few counts support this clone. Sequencing was done on a sample of peripheral blood. This receptor was taken from a woman aged 30 to 39 with COVID-19, enrolled during active disease.

The CDR3 bases are TGCAGCGTTAGGACAGGGGGCAACGAGCAGTACTTC. Its translation: CSVRTGGNEQYF. The chain recombines TRBV29-1 with TRBJ2-7, with TRBD1 identical over 11 bases. The CDR3 sequence is 12 residues long. The V and J ends lost 5 bases and 5 bases, in that order; junction bases with no gene match: 2. CDR1 and CDR2 from the germline V gene are SQVTM and ANQGSEA.